The 31 T cell receptor beta chains in this list originate from one sample, sequenced in a study of Tregs in tolerant kidney transplant recipients. The antigens these receptors bind are not known. TCRdb's table, derived via immunoSEQ multiplex PCR, lists solely in-frame clones and lacks some. The data contain about 44,000 clones, around 95% of them singletons. Sequencing was carried out using Tregs from blood cultured with allogeneic cells. These receptors came from a human donor in good health.

The chain links TRBV25-1 to TRBJ2-3; 7 positions match TRBD1. Germline V CDR1 and CDR2: MGHDK, SYGVNS. CDR3 length: 14 residues. Losses at the gene ends were 6 bases for V and 3 bases for J; bases not matched to a gene: 6. The CDR3 coding sequence is TGTGCCAGCAGCCCAAAGGGGGCTACAGATACGCAGTATTTT. Amino acid sequence: CASSPKGATDTQYF. The variable domain in full, completed from reference TRBV25-1 and TRBJ2-3, reads EADIYQTPRYLVIGTGKKITLECSQTMGHDKMYWYQQDPGMELHLIHYSYGVNSTEKGDLSSESTVSRIRTEHFPLTLESARPSHTSQYLCASSPKGATDTQYFGPGTRLTVL.

The chain couples TRBV7-9 to TRBJ1-2; 9 bases are shared with TRBD1. The germline V gene has CDR1 SEHNR and CDR2 FQNEAQ (reference sequence). V lost 1 base to trimming and J lost 1 base; unmatched junction nucleotides: 10. The CDR3 runs to 18 residues. CDR3 loop: CASSLGFGTGRVNYGYTF. In DNA form, the CDR3 reads TGTGCCAGCAGCTTAGGTTTCGGGACAGGGCGGGTTAACTATGGCTACACCTTC.

The V gene is TRBV5-5, the J gene TRBJ2-7; TRBD1 or TRBD2 may be the D gene (5 bases each). The CDR3 has 16 amino acids. V shed 1 base and J shed 3 bases, with 17 bases lying between them. Germline-derived CDR1 and CDR2 are SGHKS and YYEKEE (reference sequence). DNA of the CDR3: TGTGCCAGCAGCTTGTATGGGACGGGGTGGGGCTACGAGCAGTACTTC. Translating gives CASSLYGTGWGYEQYF.

This clone was counted a single time. The chain combines TRBV15 with TRBJ1-4, with D perhaps matching TRBD1 (6 bases). CDR1 is LNHNV and CDR2 is YYDKDF in the germline V gene (reference sequence). V lost 4 bases, J lost 0 bases, and 12 bases lay in between. There are 16 residues in the CDR3. CDR3 nucleotides: TGTGCCACCAGCAAAGGGGACACTGCAACTAATGAAAAACTGTTTTTT. The encoded protein is CATSKGDTATNEKLFF.

The chain links TRBV30 to TRBJ2-4; no firm D call. Germline values: CDR1 GTSNPN, CDR2 SVGIG (reference sequence). V dropped 0 bases and J dropped 0 bases, with 21 bases sitting between them. The CDR3 totals 19 residues. CDR3 region: CAWSVPPHSVSRAKNIQYF. The CDR3 DNA is TGTGCCTGGAGTGTACCCCCTCACTCGGTGAGCCGAGCCAAAAACATTCAGTACTTC. Full variable domain (outside the CDR3, taken from reference TRBV30 and TRBJ2-4): SQTIHQWPATLVQPVGSPLSLECTVEGTSNPNLYWYRQAAGRGLQLLFYSVGIGQISSEVPQNLSASRPQDRQFILSSKKLLLSDSGFYLCAWSVPPHSVSRAKNIQYFGAGTRLSVL.

The rearrangement links TRBV18 to TRBJ2-3; 12 bases fit TRBD2. V dropped 8 bases and J dropped 3; count of bases not matched to a gene: 9. Germline assignment: CDR1 KGHSH and CDR2 LQKENI. The CDR3 consists of 16 residues. This chain's CDR3 is CASTLTSGRGTDTQYF. The CDR3 coding sequence is TGTGCCAGCACCCTGACTAGCGGGAGAGGGACAGATACGCAGTATTTT.

This chain links TRBV2 with TRBJ2-3; 11 nucleotides align to TRBD2. V shed 7 bases and J 6 bases; nucleotides not matched to a gene: 12. CDR3 size: 16 residues. From germline, CDR1 is SNHLY and CDR2 FYNNEI. The CDR3 bases are TGTGCCAGCATTACCGGGACTAGCGGCCTCATTGATACGCAGTATTTT. It yields the protein CASITGTSGLIDTQYF. The complete variable domain, with remaining parts taken from reference TRBV2 and TRBJ2-3, reads EPEVTQTPSHQVTQMGQEVILRCVPISNHLYFYWYRQILGQKVEFLVSFYNNEISEKSEIFDDQFSVERPDGSNFTLKIRSTKLEDSAMYFCASITGTSGLIDTQYFGPGTRLTVL.

This clone was counted once. V and J are TRBV6-6 and TRBJ1-1, with D unclear. CDR1 and CDR2 (germline): MNHNY, SVGAGI (reference sequence). The length of the CDR3 is 14 residues. Trimming took off 6 bases at V and 5 bases at J, with 16 bases between the two ends. CDR3 residues: CASSPPLRDTEAFF. CDR3 sequence (DNA): TGTGCCAGCAGCCCCCCTCTTAGGGATACTGAAGCTTTCTTT.

This chain connects TRBV5-1 to TRBJ1-5; D not certain. The CDR3 spans 15 residues. Trimming cost V 1 base and J 5 bases, with 13 bases left between them. The germline CDR1 and CDR2 sequences are SGHRS and YFSETQ. The CDR3 reads CASSLSSGQDQPQHF. CDR3 in DNA: TGCGCCAGCAGCTTGTCGTCAGGTCAGGATCAGCCCCAGCATTTT.

This chain joins TRBV7-9 and TRBJ2-3; TRBD1 agrees at 10 bases. CDR1 and CDR2 from the germline V gene are SEHNR and FQNEAQ (reference sequence). J was trimmed by 4 bases and V by 4 bases; bases with no gene match: 2. There are 14 residues in the CDR3. CDR3 sequence (DNA): TGTGCCAGCAGCTCGGGACAGGGGTCAGATACGCAGTATTTT. It encodes CASSSGQGSDTQYF. Supplemented by reference TRBV7-9 and TRBJ2-3, the full variable domain reads DTGVSQNPRHKITKRGQNVTFRCDPISEHNRLYWYRQTLGQGPEFLTYFQNEAQLEKSRLLSDRFSAERPKGSFSTLEIQRTEQGDSAMYLCASSSGQGSDTQYFGPGTRLTVL.

The V gene is TRBV7-8, the J gene TRBJ1-2; possibly TRBD1 for D (6 bases). This CDR3 spans 15 amino acids. The V gene's germline CDR1 is SGHVS and CDR2 FQNEAQ. V was shortened by 5 bases and J by 3 bases, with 16 bases between the two germline ends. The CDR3 DNA reads TGTGCCAGCAGCCTAGGGCACAGGGTCGACTATGGCTACACCTTC. The encoded protein is CASSLGHRVDYGYTF. Full variable domain (rest looked up from reference TRBV7-8 and TRBJ1-2): GAGVSQSPRYKVAKRGQDVALRCDPISGHVSLFWYQQALGQGPEFLTYFQNEAQLDKSGLPSDRFFAERPEGSVSTLKIQRTQQEDSAVYLCASSLGHRVDYGYTFGSGTRLTVV.

The gene calls are TRBV7-3 and TRBJ2-3; 9 positions agree with TRBD2. The CDR3 sequence is 16 residues long. The trim removed 2 bases at V and 0 bases at J, leaving 3 bases unmatched. Germline V gene lookup returns CDR1 SGHTA and CDR2 FQGTGA. In DNA form, the CDR3 reads TGTGCCAGCAGCTTATTAGCGGGGGCCAGCACAGATACGCAGTATTTT. Residues: CASSLLAGASTDTQYF.

V usage is TRBV21-1 and J usage is TRBJ2-7; the table's D gene call, TRBD1, was not cross checked with the DNA. TRBV21-1 is annotated as a pseudogene. CDR3 length: 17 residues. The CDR3 DNA reads TGTGCCAGCAGCAATACGGCAGGGATGACAGAGGTGTGCGAGCAGTACTTC. This translates into CASSNTAGMTEVCEQYF.

This chain connects TRBV5-1 to TRBJ2-1; D is possibly TRBD1 (5 bases). The germline V gene encodes CDR1 SGHRS and CDR2 YFSETQ. Trimming cost V 3 bases and J 9 bases, with 10 bases left between them. CDR3 length: 12 residues. The CDR3 spells CASSSTAVEQFF. CDR3 DNA sequence: TGCGCCAGCAGCTCGACAGCTGTTGAGCAGTTCTTC.

V gene TRBV11-2 combines with J gene TRBJ2-7; D may be TRBD1 (6 bases). Germline CDR1 and CDR2: SGHAT and FQNNGV. CDR3 size: 13 residues. The V gene lost 5 bases and the J gene lost 6 bases, with 14 bases spanning the gap. In DNA form, the CDR3 reads TGTGCCAGCAGCATTACAGGGTATGGCGAGCAGTACTTC. It specifies CASSITGYGEQYF.

This clone occurred once. This chain joins TRBV19 and TRBJ2-3, with D unclear. The CDR3 contains 13 residues. Germline V gene lookup returns CDR1 LNHDA and CDR2 SQIVND (reference sequence). Trimming cost V 6 bases and J 0 bases, with 7 bases left between them. This CDR3 reads CASRTQSTDTQYF. DNA for the CDR3: TGTGCCAGTAGGACACAAAGCACAGATACGCAGTATTTT.

The genes are TRBV2 and TRBJ1-1; TRBD1 matches at 7 bases. After removal of 6 bases from V and 3 bases from J, the junction contained 7 bases not matched to a gene. Per germline, CDR1 SNHLY and CDR2 FYNNEI. The CDR3 has 14 residues. CDR3 amino acids: CASSTNRGDTEAFF. The CDR3 DNA sequence: TGTGCCAGCAGCACGAACAGGGGAGACACTGAAGCTTTCTTT.

The V gene is TRBV5-5, the J gene TRBJ2-7; TRBD2 matches 7 bases. CDR1 and CDR2 from the germline V gene are SGHKS and YYEKEE (reference sequence). The CDR3 sequence is 14 residues long. V lost 0 bases, J lost 6 bases, and 6 bases stayed unmatched. The CDR3 loop reads CASSLVAGYVEQYF. As DNA, the CDR3 is TGTGCCAGCAGCTTGGTAGCGGGCTACGTCGAGCAGTACTTC.

The genes are TRBV5-1 and TRBJ2-3; 7 nucleotides align to TRBD2. In germline, CDR1 is SGHRS, CDR2 YFSETQ. Trimming removed 4 bases from V and 3 bases from J; junction bases left unmatched: 8. CDR3 length: 15 residues. The CDR3 spells CASSPTGGGTDTQYF. The CDR3 region has the DNA TGCGCCAGCAGCCCCACGGGCGGGGGAACAGATACGCAGTATTTT.

The V and J genes are TRBV7-2 and TRBJ1-1; 8 positions match TRBD1. The CDR3 is made up of 15 amino acids. CDR1 SGHTA and CDR2 FQGNSA come from the germline V gene. V lost 4 bases, J lost 1 base, and 5 bases stayed unmatched. The DNA of the CDR3 is TGTGCCAGCAGCTCCTCCAGGGGGCGGAACACTGAAGCTTTCTTT. Encoded protein: CASSSSRGRNTEAFF.

The J gene is TRBJ1-2, the V gene TRBV29-1; D is uncertain. The V gene lost 4 bases and the J gene lost 7 bases, with 1 base spanning the gap. CDR3 length equals 8 residues. The germline CDR1 and CDR2 sequences are SQVTM and ANQGSEA. Written as DNA, the CDR3 is TGCAGCGTTGGTGGCTACACCTTC. This codes for CSVGGYTF.

J is TRBJ1-2 and V is TRBV6-5; D is perhaps TRBD1 (6 bases). The germline gives CDR1 MNHEY, CDR2 SVGAGI. Trimming took off 3 bases at V and 4 bases at J, with 9 bases between the two ends. This CDR3 comprises 13 residues. CDR3 sequence: CASSYTGTYGYTF. CDR3 DNA sequence: TGTGCCAGCAGTTATACAGGGACCTATGGCTACACCTTC.

The V call is TRBV18, the J call TRBJ1-5; D is undetermined. With 3 bases removed from V and 3 bases from J, the gap between germline ends came to 12 bases. Per germline, CDR1 KGHSH and CDR2 LQKENI. The CDR3 runs 15 residues. The DNA of the CDR3 is TGTGCCAGCTCACCCCGCCTTGGGGTCAATCAGCCCCAGCATTTT. Its translation is CASSPRLGVNQPQHF.

The chain joins TRBV6-5 to TRBJ2-7; TRBD1 aligns across 8 bases. V was clipped by 5 bases and J by 2 bases; unmatched bases: 2. Germline V gene sequence: CDR1 MNHEY, CDR2 SVGAGI. The CDR3 covers 13 residues. The chain's CDR3 is CASSADRAYEQYF. The CDR3 DNA reads TGTGCCAGCAGTGCGGACAGGGCCTACGAGCAGTACTTC.

CDR3 in DNA: TGTGCCAGCTCGGACACCACAGATACGCAGTATTTT. Translating gives CASSDTTDTQYF. V and J are TRBV11-2 and TRBJ2-3, with D tentatively TRBD1 (5 bases). V lost 8 bases, J lost 2 bases, and 8 bases lay in between. The CDR3 loop spans 12 amino acids. Germline-derived CDR1 and CDR2 are SGHAT and FQNNGV.

The chain links TRBV19 to TRBJ2-2, with D hard to call. Germline lookup yields CDR1 LNHDA and CDR2 SQIVND (reference sequence). V gave up 8 bases and J gave up 3 bases, with 13 bases separating them. This CDR3 is built from 14 residues. The CDR3 is CASSGYFDTGELFF. In DNA, the CDR3 is TGTGCCAGTTCAGGCTATTTTGACACCGGGGAGCTGTTTTTT. The full variable domain, completed using reference TRBV19 and TRBJ2-2, is DGGITQSPKYLFRKEGQNVTLSCEQNLNHDAMYWYRQDPGQGLRLIYYSQIVNDFQKGDIAEGYSVSREKKESFPLTVTSAQKNPTAFYLCASSGYFDTGELFFGEGSRLTVL.

J is TRBJ2-5 and V is TRBV30, with 7 bases aligning to TRBD2. With V trimmed by 4 bases and J by 4 bases, 6 bases remained unmatched. The CDR3 has 13 amino acids. Germline V lookup: CDR1 GTSNPN, CDR2 SVGIG (reference sequence). CDR3 sequence reads: CAWTPWGGETQYF. In nucleotides, the CDR3 is TGTGCCTGGACCCCCTGGGGGGGAGAGACCCAGTACTTC.

V gene TRBV4-2 combines with J gene TRBJ1-3; D gene ambiguous. This CDR3 contains 12 residues. Germline V gives CDR1 LGHNA, CDR2 YNFKEQ. Trimming left V 1 base short and J 8 bases short, with 6 bases between. For the CDR3, the DNA is TGTGCCAGCAGCCAAGTCACTCACACCATATATTTT. Protein sequence: CASSQVTHTIYF.

The rearrangement joins TRBV18 to TRBJ1-1; the D gene is possibly TRBD1 (5 bases). The V gene lost 6 bases and the J gene lost 1 base, with 6 bases spanning the gap. The CDR3 has 12 residues. Germline V gene data show CDR1 as KGHSH and CDR2 as LQKENI. The CDR3 sequence: CASSGQNTEAFF. The CDR3 nucleotides read TGTGCCAGCTCCGGACAGAACACTGAAGCTTTCTTT.

Regarding this clone: Mismatch with germline at one junction end may stem from a read error. Other DNA sequences in this sample translate to the same CDR3. The V and J genes are TRBV4-2 and TRBJ2-5; 9 bases align to TRBD2. Germline V gives CDR1 LGHNA, CDR2 YNFKEQ. The CDR3 is made up of 16 amino acids. CDR3 loop: CASSQALAGYPETQYF. The CDR3 bases are TGTGCCAGCAGTCAAGCACTAGCGGGTTACCCAGAGACCCAGTACTTC.

The chain couples TRBV7-2 to TRBJ2-1, with 9 bases fitting TRBD2. V shed 5 bases, J shed 7 bases, and the junction held 9 bases outside the gene matches. The CDR3 sequence is 15 residues long. Germline V gene lookup returns CDR1 SGHTA and CDR2 FQGNSA. CDR3 DNA: TGTGCCAGCAGCCGGGGACTAGCTAGAGGAAATGAGCAGTTCTTC. The encoded protein is CASSRGLARGNEQFF.